Described below is a single T cell receptor beta chain sequence and its context. No antigen is known for it. The data were taken from a study of OX40 agonist ivuxolimab in advanced cancers. About the study: Prior therapy, whether anti-PD-1, anti-PD-L1 or anti-CTLA-4, was allowed, and about 40% had some.

Findings of the study overall: Nonresponders included some who also had low normalized T-cell clonal expansion. There was clonal expansion of CD4+ and CD8+ blood T cells by week 6 at 0.1 to 3.0 mg/kg. Patients who responded partially at 0.1-3.0 mg/kg showed clonal expansion ranking among the lowest.

Trimming took 3 bases from V and 2 from J; bases not matched to a gene: 4. This CDR3 region has 14 residues. Per germline, CDR1 KGHSH and CDR2 LQKENI. Sequencing was performed with immunoSEQ multiplex PCR; in TCRdb, only in-frame clones are kept and a portion is missing. The sample holds fewer than 100,000 clones; around nine tenths are singletons and the top ten take under 0.55%. The clonotype comes from an adult with an advanced solid tumor such as melanoma, head and neck, liver or kidney cancer. Sequencing was performed on CD4+ or CD8+ T cells sorted from blood, taken in a trial of the OX40 agonist ivuxolimab. The chain employs TRBV18 and TRBJ2-7; 7 bases agree with TRBD1. The CDR3 nucleotides are TGTGCCAGCTCACCTGGGACAGAGGCCTACGAGCAGTACTTC. It codes for CASSPGTEAYEQYF.